Below, 3 T cell receptor beta chains from the same sample are listed, as sequenced in a study of cytomegalovirus exposure and HLA in healthy donors. The primer mix had 60 Vbeta and 13 Jbeta primers. TCRdb keeps only in-frame clones here, not all; method: immunoSEQ multiplex PCR. The data hold fewer than 250,000 clones, with about four fifths observed a single time. The sequenced sample was PBMCs. The source is a young man in good health and CMV-seropositive.

In DNA form, the CDR3 reads TGTGCCAGCAGCTTATCGGCGGGAGAGGCCCCCAATGAGCAGTTCTTC. Translated, it gives CASSLSAGEAPNEQFF. The V gene is TRBV7-3, the J gene TRBJ2-1; 7 nucleotides match TRBD2. In germline, CDR1 is SGHTA, CDR2 FQGTGA. V was pared by 2 bases and J by 6 bases, with 10 bases of the junction left unmatched. The CDR3 is 16 residues long.

The genes are TRBV28 and TRBJ2-7, with unresolved D. The germline CDR1 and CDR2 sequences are MDHEN and SYDVKM. V lost 4 bases to trimming and J lost 3 bases, with 4 bases between them. The CDR3 is 11 residues long. The CDR3 here is CASSYGYEQYF. CDR3 coding DNA: TGTGCCAGCAGTTACGGCTACGAGCAGTACTTC.

This chain uses TRBV15 with TRBJ1-4; TRBD1 matches 10 bases. Germline CDR1 LNHNV, CDR2 YYDKDF (reference sequence). This CDR3 has 15 amino acids. V dropped 3 bases and J dropped 8; count of bases not matched to a gene: 6. CDR3 loop: CATSSPGQGLEKLFF. As DNA, the CDR3 is TGTGCCACCAGCAGCCCGGGACAGGGGTTGGAAAAACTGTTTTTT.